Below, 17 T cell receptor beta chains from the same sample are listed, as sequenced in a study of identical twins. TCRdb re-derived calls from the 5' RACE reads in MiXCR, one entry per CDR3 protein. The sample has hundreds of thousands of distinct CDR3 sequences, 5.5% to 6.5% seen once. Sequencing was carried out using naive T cells sorted from blood. The receptors come from a man younger than 35 in good health.

The table lists this clonotype with a few counts. The chain recombines TRBV6-1 with TRBJ2-7; D unclear. This CDR3 spans 13 amino acids. Germline V gene data show CDR1 as MNHNS and CDR2 as SASEGT. Trimming took off 2 bases at V and 3 bases at J, with 8 bases between the two ends. In DNA form, the CDR3 reads TGTGCCAGCAGTGAAAGTGACCTCTACGAGCAGTACGTC. The encoded protein is CASSESDLYEQYV.

This clonotype was observed many times. The chain recombines TRBV5-1 with TRBJ2-7, with a tentative D call TRBD1 (6 bases). The CDR3 consists of 16 residues. Germline V gene lookup returns CDR1 SGHRS and CDR2 YFSETQ. V was trimmed by 1 base and J by 2 bases, leaving 16 bases between them. The CDR3 bases are TGCGCCAGCAGCTTGTCGGCCGGACAGAGCCCCTACGAGCAGTACTTC. It codes for CASSLSAGQSPYEQYF.

This clonotype was seen repeatedly, ten times or more. This chain joins TRBV29-1 and TRBJ2-3; D might be TRBD2 (6 bases). V was shortened by 5 bases and J by 1 base, with 10 bases between the two germline ends. The CDR3 consists of 13 residues. The germline V gene encodes CDR1 SQVTM and CDR2 ANQGSEA. CDR3 amino acids: CSVYGSGTDTQYF. The CDR3 nucleotides are TGCAGCGTTTACGGGAGTGGCACAGATACGCAGTATTTT.

V and J are TRBV15 and TRBJ2-5; 16 nucleotides match TRBD2. Germline trimming cut 0 bases from V and 4 bases from J; bases unmatched to any gene: 5. This CDR3 contains 18 residues. From germline, CDR1 is LNHNV and CDR2 YYDKDF (reference sequence). CDR3 residues: CATSRDRGTSGRGETQYF. The CDR3 coding sequence is TGTGCCACCAGCAGAGATCGCGGGACTAGCGGGAGGGGAGAGACCCAGTACTTC.

The gene calls are TRBV5-1 and TRBJ2-1, with D possibly being TRBD1 (5 bases). The CDR3 has 16 residues. Trimming cost V 0 bases and J 1 base, with 11 bases left between them. CDR1 and CDR2 (germline): SGHRS, YFSETQ. The chain's CDR3 is CASSLDWRTSYNEQFF. CDR3 DNA: TGCGCCAGCAGCTTGGATTGGCGGACATCCTACAATGAGCAGTTCTTC. The entire variable domain, with the rest obtained from reference TRBV5-1 and TRBJ2-1, is as follows: KAGVTQTPRYLIKTRGQQVTLSCSPISGHRSVSWYQQTPGQGLQFLFEYFSETQRNKGNFPGRFSGRQFSNSRSEMNVSTLELGDSALYLCASSLDWRTSYNEQFFGPGTRLTVL.

The J gene is TRBJ2-2, the V gene TRBV28; perhaps TRBD2 as D (5 bases). The CDR3 sequence is 15 residues long. Deletions cut 6 bases from V and 2 bases from J, with 13 bases between. Germline CDR1 and CDR2: MDHEN and SYDVKM. CDR3 protein: CASRKGTGNTGELFF. The CDR3 region has the DNA TGTGCCAGCAGGAAAGGAACGGGAAACACCGGGGAGCTGTTTTTT.

This clonotype turned up a few times. The rearrangement uses TRBV6-1 and TRBJ1-1, with D possibly TRBD1 on 5 matching bases. V shed 6 bases and J shed 5 bases, with 13 bases lying between them. CDR1 is MNHNS and CDR2 is SASEGT in the germline V gene. CDR3 length: 13 residues. This CDR3 reads CASRRQRDTEAFF. The CDR3 nucleotides read TGTGCCAGCAGACGACAGAGAGATACTGAAGCTTTCTTT.

The chain has TRBV2 and TRBJ1-1; D ambiguous. CDR3 size: 10 residues. The germline V gene encodes CDR1 SNHLY and CDR2 FYNNEI. Trimming stripped 8 bases from V and 11 bases from J, with 12 bases between. The CDR3 spells CASLAGWAFF. In nucleotides, the CDR3 is TGTGCCAGCTTAGCCGGGTGGGCTTTCTTT. Using reference TRBV2 and TRBJ1-1 for the parts outside the CDR3, the full variable domain is EPEVTQTPSHQVTQMGQEVILRCVPISNHLYFYWYRQILGQKVEFLVSFYNNEISEKSEIFDDQFSVERPDGSNFTLKIRSTKLEDSAMYFCASLAGWAFFGQGTRLTVV.

This clonotype was detected once. The chain couples TRBV11-2 to TRBJ2-1; D not certain. Between the trimmed V and J ends, which lost 5 bases and 6 bases, there was a span of 29 bases. The V gene's germline CDR1 is SGHAT and CDR2 FQNNGV. This CDR3 spans 19 amino acids. CDR3 region: CASSHTRSLRISRFNEQFF. DNA for the CDR3: TGTGCCAGCAGCCACACTCGATCGTTACGGATCTCCCGATTCAATGAGCAGTTCTTC.

This clonotype was observed at least ten times. This chain joins TRBV6-1 and TRBJ2-2; TRBD1 matches at 8 bases. There are 13 residues in the CDR3. The germline CDR1 and CDR2 sequences are MNHNS and SASEGT. V shed 6 bases, J shed 9 bases, and the junction held 6 bases outside the gene matches. DNA of the CDR3: TGTGCCAGCAGCGCGACAGGGGAGAGGGAGCTGTTTTTT. Its translation is CASSATGERELFF.

The V and J genes are TRBV29-1 and TRBJ2-5; no definite D call. There are 15 residues in the CDR3. Germline V CDR1 and CDR2: SQVTM, ANQGSEA. V was shortened by 6 bases and J by 0 bases, with 17 bases between the two germline ends. CDR3 amino acids: CSVTTRTEYQETQYF. The DNA of the CDR3 is TGCAGCGTAACGACCAGAACTGAATACCAAGAGACCCAGTACTTC.

This clonotype was observed a few times. In nucleotides, the CDR3 is TGCGCCAGCAGCGCGGGGACTAGCGGGGCCGTATACAATGAGCAGTTCTTC. Encoded protein: CASSAGTSGAVYNEQFF. The chain couples TRBV5-1 to TRBJ2-1, with 13 nucleotides matching TRBD2. This CDR3 comprises 17 residues. The junction had 8 bases not matched to a gene; V was cut back by 4 bases and J by 4 bases. Germline V gene sequence: CDR1 SGHRS, CDR2 YFSETQ.

This clonotype was picked up a small number of times. The chain is built from TRBV7-9 and TRBJ2-7, with no clear D. Per germline, CDR1 SEHNR and CDR2 FQNEAQ (reference sequence). Trimming removed 0 bases at V and 7 bases at J, with 7 bases between. CDR3 size: 12 residues. The CDR3 DNA follows: TGTGCCAGCAGCTTAGCGGGGATGGAGCAGTACGTC. It encodes CASSLAGMEQYV.

Many counts were recorded for this clonotype. The chain links TRBV12-3 or TRBV12-4 to TRBJ2-7; D is perhaps TRBD2 (6 bases). This CDR3 is 12 amino acids long. V was cut by 6 bases and J by 4 bases, with 10 bases left in between. The CDR3, as DNA: TGTGCCAGCAGCTCCGGGACTTACGAGCAGTACGTC. Its protein product is CASSSGTYEQYV.

This clonotype showed up many times. V is TRBV5-1 and J is TRBJ2-1; D uncertain. Germline CDR1 SGHRS, CDR2 YFSETQ. Trimming cost V 1 base and J 9 bases, with 11 bases left between them. This CDR3 spans 13 amino acids. The CDR3, as DNA: TGCGCCAGCAGCTTGTCTGGAGCCTCTGAGCAGTTCTTC. Translating gives CASSLSGASEQFF.

The chain links TRBV24-1 to TRBJ2-1; D perhaps matches TRBD2 (5 bases). Germline CDR1 is KGHDR and CDR2 is SFDVKD. V was trimmed by 6 bases and J by 0 bases, leaving 8 bases between them. This CDR3 has 14 residues. The CDR3 bases are TGTGCCACCAGTCTAGGGAGCTCCTACAATGAGCAGTTCTTC. Translated: CATSLGSSYNEQFF.

The V and J genes are TRBV15 and TRBJ1-4; D is ambiguous. V shed 4 bases and J shed 8 bases, with 11 bases lying between them. The CDR3 has 13 residues. Germline CDR1 reads LNHNV; CDR2 reads YYDKDF (reference sequence). The CDR3 loop reads CATSTGDREKLFF. CDR3 in DNA: TGTGCCACCAGCACGGGAGACCGGGAAAAACTGTTTTTT.